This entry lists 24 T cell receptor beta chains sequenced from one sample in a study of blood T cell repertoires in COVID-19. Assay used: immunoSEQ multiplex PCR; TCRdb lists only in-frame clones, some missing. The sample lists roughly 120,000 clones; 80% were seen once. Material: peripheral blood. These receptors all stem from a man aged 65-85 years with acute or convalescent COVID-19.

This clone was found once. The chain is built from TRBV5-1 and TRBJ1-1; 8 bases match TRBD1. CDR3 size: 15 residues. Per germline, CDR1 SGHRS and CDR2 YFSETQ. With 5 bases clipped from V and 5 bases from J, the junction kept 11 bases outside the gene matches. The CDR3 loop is CASRARGPQGTEAFF. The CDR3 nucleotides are TGCGCCAGCAGGGCCAGGGGGCCCCAAGGGACTGAAGCTTTCTTT.

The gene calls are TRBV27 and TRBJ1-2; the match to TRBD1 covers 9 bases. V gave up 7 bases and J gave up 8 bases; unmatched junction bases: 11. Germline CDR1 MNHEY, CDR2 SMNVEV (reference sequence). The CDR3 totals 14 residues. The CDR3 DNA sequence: TGTGCCAGCAAACTCAGACAGGGGGTTGGAGGCTACACCTTC. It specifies CASKLRQGVGGYTF.

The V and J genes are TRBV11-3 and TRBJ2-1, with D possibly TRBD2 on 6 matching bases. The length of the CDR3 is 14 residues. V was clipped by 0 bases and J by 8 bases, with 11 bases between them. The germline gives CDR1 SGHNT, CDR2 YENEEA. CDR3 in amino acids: CASSLDYSGDEQFF. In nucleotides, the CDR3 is TGTGCCAGCAGCTTAGATTATTCGGGAGATGAGCAGTTCTTC.

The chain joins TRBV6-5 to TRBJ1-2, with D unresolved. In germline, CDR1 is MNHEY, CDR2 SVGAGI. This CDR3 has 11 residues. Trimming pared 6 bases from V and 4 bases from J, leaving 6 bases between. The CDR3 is CASRHSYGYTF. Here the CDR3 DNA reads TGTGCCAGCAGACACAGCTATGGCTACACCTTC.

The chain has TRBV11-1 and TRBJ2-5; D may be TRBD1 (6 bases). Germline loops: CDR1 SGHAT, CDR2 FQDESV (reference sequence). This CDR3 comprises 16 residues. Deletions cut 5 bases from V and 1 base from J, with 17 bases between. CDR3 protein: CASSKRQALSQETQYF. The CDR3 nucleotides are TGTGCCAGCAGCAAACGACAGGCCTTAAGCCAAGAGACCCAGTACTTC. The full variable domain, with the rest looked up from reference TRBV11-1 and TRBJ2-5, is EAEVAQSPRYKITEKSQAVAFWCDPISGHATLYWYRQILGQGPELLVQFQDESVVDDSQLPKDRFSAERLKGVDSTLKIQPAELGDSAMYLCASSKRQALSQETQYFGPGTRLLVL.

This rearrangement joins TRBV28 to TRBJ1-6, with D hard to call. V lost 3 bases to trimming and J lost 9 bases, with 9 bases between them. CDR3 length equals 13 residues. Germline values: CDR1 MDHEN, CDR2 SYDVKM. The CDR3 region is CASSLAQISPLHF. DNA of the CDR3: TGTGCCAGCAGTTTGGCCCAGATTTCACCCCTCCACTTT.

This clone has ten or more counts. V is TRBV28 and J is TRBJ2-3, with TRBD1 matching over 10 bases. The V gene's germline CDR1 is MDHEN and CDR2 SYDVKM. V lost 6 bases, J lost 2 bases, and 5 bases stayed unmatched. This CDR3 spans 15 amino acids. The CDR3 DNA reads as TGTGCCAGCAGCTACGGGACAGGGGTCACAGATACGCAGTATTTT. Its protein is CASSYGTGVTDTQYF.

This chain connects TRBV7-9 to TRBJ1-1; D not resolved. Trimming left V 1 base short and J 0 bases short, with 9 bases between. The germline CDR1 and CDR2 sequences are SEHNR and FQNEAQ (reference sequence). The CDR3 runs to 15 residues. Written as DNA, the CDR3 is TGTGCCAGCAGCTTAGGGGAGGGCGTGAACACTGAAGCTTTCTTT. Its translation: CASSLGEGVNTEAFF.

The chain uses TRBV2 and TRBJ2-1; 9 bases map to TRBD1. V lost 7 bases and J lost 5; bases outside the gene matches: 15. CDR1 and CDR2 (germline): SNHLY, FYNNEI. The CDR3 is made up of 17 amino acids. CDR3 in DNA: TGTGCCAGCACCGGACGACCGGGACAGGGACCTGACAATGAGCAGTTCTTC. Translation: CASTGRPGQGPDNEQFF.

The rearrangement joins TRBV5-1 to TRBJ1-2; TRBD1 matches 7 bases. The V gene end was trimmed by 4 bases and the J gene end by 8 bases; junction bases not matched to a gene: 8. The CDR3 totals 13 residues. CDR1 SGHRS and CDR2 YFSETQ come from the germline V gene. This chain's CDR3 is CASSTTGYQGYTF. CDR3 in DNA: TGCGCCAGCAGCACGACAGGGTATCAAGGCTACACCTTC. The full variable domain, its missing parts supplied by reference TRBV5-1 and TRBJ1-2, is KAGVTQTPRYLIKTRGQQVTLSCSPISGHRSVSWYQQTPGQGLQFLFEYFSETQRNKGNFPGRFSGRQFSNSRSEMNVSTLELGDSALYLCASSTTGYQGYTFGSGTRLTVV.

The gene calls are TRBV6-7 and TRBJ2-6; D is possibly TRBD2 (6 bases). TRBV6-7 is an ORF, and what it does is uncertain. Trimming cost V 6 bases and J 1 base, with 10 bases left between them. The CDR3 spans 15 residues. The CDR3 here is CASSGGESGANVLTF. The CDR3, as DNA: TGTGCCAGCAGCGGCGGGGAATCTGGGGCCAACGTCCTGACTTTC.

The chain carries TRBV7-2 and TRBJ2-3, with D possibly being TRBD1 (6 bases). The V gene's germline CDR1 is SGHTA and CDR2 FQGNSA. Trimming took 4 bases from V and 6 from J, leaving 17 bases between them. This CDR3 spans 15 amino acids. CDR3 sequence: CASSSPPRGLDTQYF. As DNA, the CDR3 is TGTGCCAGCAGCTCGCCCCCCAGGGGATTGGATACGCAGTATTTT.

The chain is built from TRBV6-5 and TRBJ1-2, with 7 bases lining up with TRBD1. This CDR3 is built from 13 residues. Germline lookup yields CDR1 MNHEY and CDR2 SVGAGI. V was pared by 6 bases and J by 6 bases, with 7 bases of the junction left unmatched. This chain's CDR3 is CASRITGVDGYTF. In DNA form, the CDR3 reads TGTGCCAGCAGAATTACAGGGGTGGATGGCTACACCTTC.

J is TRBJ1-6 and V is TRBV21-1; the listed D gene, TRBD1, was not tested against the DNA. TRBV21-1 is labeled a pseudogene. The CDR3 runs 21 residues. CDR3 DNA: TGTGCCAGCAGCAAAGAAGGTTCCCTTTTTGAAAGGCAGGGCAGGAATTCACCCCTCCACTTT. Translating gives CASSKEGSLFERQGRNSPLHF.

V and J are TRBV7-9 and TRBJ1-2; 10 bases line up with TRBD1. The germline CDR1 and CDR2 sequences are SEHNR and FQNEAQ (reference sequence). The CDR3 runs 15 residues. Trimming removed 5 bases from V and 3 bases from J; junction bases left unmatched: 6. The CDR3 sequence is CASSPWDRGYYGYTF. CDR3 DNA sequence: TGTGCCAGCAGCCCTTGGGACAGGGGATACTATGGCTACACCTTC.

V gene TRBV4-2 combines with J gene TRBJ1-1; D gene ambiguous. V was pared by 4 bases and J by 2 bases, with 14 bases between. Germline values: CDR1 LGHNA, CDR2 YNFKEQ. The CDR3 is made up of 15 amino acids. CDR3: CASSPLDGFNTEAFF. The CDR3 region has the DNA TGTGCCAGCAGCCCCCTAGACGGATTCAACACTGAAGCTTTCTTT.

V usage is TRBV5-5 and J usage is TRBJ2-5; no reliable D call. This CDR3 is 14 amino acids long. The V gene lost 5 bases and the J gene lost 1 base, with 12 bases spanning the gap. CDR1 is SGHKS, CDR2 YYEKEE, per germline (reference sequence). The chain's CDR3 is CASRATDFQETQYF. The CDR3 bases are TGTGCCAGCAGGGCTACAGATTTCCAAGAGACCCAGTACTTC.

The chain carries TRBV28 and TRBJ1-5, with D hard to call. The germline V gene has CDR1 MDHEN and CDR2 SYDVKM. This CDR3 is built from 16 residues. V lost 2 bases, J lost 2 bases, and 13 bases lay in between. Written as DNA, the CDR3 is TGTGCCAGCAGTTTAGGTCGGGGTTTTGGCAATCAGCCCCAGCATTTT. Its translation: CASSLGRGFGNQPQHF.

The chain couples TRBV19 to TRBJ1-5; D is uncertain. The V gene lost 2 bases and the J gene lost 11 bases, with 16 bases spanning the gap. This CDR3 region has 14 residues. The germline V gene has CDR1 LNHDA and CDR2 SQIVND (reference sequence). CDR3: CASSITGSDPAQHF. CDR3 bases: TGTGCCAGTAGTATAACCGGGTCTGACCCGGCCCAGCATTTT.

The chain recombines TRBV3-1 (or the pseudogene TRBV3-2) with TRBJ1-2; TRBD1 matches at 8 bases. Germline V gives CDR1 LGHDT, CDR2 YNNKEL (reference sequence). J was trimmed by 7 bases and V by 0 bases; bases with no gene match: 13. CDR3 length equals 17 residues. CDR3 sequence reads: CASSQDGAGGVRLGYTF. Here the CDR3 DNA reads TGTGCCAGCAGCCAAGATGGGGCAGGGGGCGTGAGGCTTGGCTACACCTTC.

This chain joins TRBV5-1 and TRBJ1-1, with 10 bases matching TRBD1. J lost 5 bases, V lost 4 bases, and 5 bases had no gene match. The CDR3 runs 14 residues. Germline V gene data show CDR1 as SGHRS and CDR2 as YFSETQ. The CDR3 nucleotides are TGCGCCAGCAGCGGGGACAGGGGTGGGACTGAAGCTTTCTTT. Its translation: CASSGDRGGTEAFF.

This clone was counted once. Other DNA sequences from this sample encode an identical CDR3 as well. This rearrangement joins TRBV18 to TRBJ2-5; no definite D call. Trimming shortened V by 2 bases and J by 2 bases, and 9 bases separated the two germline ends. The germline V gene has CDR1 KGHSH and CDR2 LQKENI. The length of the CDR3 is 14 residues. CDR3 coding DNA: TGTGCCAGCTCACCAGGTAGCCCTCAAGAGACCCAGTACTTC. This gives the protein CASSPGSPQETQYF. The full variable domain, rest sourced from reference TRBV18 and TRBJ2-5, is NAGVMQNPRHLVRRRGQEARLRCSPMKGHSHVYWYRQLPEEGLKFMVYLQKENIIDESGMPKERFSAEFPKEGPSILRIQQVVRGDSAAYFCASSPGSPQETQYFGPGTRLLVL.

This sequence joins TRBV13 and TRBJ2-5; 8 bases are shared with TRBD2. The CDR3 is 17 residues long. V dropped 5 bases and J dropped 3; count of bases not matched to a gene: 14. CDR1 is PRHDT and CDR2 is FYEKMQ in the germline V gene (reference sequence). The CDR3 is CASSPRGAGATKETQYF. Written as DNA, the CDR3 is TGTGCCAGCAGCCCGAGGGGAGCGGGGGCCACCAAAGAGACCCAGTACTTC.

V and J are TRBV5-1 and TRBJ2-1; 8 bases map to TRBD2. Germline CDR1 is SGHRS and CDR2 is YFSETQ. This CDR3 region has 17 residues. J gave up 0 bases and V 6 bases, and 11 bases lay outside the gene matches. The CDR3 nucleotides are TGCGCCAGCACCCCCCGGGGGGGGGCGGCCTCCTACAATGAGCAGTTCTTC. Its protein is CASTPRGGAASYNEQFF. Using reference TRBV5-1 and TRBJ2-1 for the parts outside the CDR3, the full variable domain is KAGVTQTPRYLIKTRGQQVTLSCSPISGHRSVSWYQQTPGQGLQFLFEYFSETQRNKGNFPGRFSGRQFSNSRSEMNVSTLELGDSALYLCASTPRGGAASYNEQFFGPGTRLTVL.